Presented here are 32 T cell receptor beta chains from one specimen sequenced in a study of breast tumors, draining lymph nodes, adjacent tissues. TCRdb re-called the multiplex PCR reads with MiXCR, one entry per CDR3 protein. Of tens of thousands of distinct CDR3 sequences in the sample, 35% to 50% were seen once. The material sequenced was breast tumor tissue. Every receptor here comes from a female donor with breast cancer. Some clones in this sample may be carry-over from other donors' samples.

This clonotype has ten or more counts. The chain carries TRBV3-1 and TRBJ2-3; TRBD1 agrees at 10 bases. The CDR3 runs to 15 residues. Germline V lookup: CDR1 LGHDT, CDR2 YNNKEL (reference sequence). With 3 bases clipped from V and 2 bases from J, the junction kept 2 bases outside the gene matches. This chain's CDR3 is CASSQGQGFTDTQYF. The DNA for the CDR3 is TGTGCCAGCAGCCAGGGACAGGGGTTCACAGATACGCAGTATTTT.

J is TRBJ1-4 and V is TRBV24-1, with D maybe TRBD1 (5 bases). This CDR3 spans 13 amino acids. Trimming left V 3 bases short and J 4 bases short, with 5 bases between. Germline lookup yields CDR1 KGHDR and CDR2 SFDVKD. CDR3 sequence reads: CATSDDSNEKLFF. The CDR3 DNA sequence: TGTGCCACCAGTGATGACAGTAATGAAAAACTGTTTTTT.

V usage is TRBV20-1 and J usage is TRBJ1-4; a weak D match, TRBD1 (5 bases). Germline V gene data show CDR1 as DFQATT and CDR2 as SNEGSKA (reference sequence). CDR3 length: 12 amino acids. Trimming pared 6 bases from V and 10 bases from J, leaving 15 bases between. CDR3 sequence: CSARRGPGKLFF. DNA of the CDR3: TGCAGTGCCCGGCGGGGCCCTGGAAAACTGTTTTTT.

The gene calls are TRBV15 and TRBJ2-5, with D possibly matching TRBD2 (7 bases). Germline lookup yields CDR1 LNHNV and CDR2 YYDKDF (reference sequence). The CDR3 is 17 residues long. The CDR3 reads CDNSRDTPGRGGETQYF. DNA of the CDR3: TGTGACAACAGCAGAGATACCCCGGGAAGGGGGGGGGAGACCCAGTACTTC.

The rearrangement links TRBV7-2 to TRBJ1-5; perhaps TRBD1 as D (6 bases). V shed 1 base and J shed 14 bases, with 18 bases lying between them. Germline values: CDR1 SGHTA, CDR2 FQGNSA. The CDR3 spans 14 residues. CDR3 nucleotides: TGTGCCAGCAGCTTAGTACAGGGAGGAGCCTACGAGCATTTT. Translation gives CASSLVQGGAYEHF.

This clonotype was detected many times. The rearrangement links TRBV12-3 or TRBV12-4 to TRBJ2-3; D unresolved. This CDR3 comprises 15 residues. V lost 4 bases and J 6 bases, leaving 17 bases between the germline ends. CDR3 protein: CASSSNDPTRDTQYF. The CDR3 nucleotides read TGTGCCAGCAGTTCAAACGACCCGACGAGGGATACGCAGTATTTT.

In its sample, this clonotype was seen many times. The CDR3 sequence: CASSLGTYDEKLFF. CDR3 nucleotides: TGTGCCAGCAGCCTCGGGACGTACGATGAAAAACTGTTTTTT. V usage is TRBV9 and J usage is TRBJ1-4; weak D call: TRBD1 (5 bases). CDR1 is SGDLS, CDR2 YYNGEE, per germline. V was cut by 4 bases and J by 6 bases, with 13 bases left in between. This CDR3 spans 14 amino acids.

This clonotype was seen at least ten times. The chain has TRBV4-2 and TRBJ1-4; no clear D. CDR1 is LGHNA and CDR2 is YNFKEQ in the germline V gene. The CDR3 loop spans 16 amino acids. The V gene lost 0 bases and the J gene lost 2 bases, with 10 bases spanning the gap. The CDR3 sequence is CASSQDGGRTNEKLFF. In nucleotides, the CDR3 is TGTGCCAGCAGCCAAGATGGAGGGAGGACTAATGAAAAACTGTTTTTT.

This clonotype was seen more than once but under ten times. The CDR3 bases are TGTGCCAGCAGCCTGTGGGGGACTTATGCTTTCTTT. Its translation: CASSLWGTYAFF. The chain combines TRBV5-6 with TRBJ1-1, with a weak D call TRBD1 (5 bases). The CDR3 loop spans 12 amino acids. Trimming removed 4 bases from V and 11 bases from J, with 15 bases in between. The V gene's germline CDR1 is SGHDT and CDR2 YYEEEE. The entire variable domain, with the rest obtained from reference TRBV5-6 and TRBJ1-1, is as follows: DAGVTQSPTHLIKTRGQQVTLRCSPKSGHDTVSWYQQALGQGPQFIFQYYEEEERQRGNFPDRFSGHQFPNYSSELNVNALLLGDSALYLCASSLWGTYAFFGQGTRLTVV.

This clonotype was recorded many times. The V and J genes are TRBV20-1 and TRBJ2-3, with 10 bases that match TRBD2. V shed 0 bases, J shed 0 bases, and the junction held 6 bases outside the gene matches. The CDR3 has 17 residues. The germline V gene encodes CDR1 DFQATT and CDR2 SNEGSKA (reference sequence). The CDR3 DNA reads TGCAGTGCTAGAGACCCTAGCGGGAGAGGAAGCACAGATACGCAGTATTTT. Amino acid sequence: CSARDPSGRGSTDTQYF.

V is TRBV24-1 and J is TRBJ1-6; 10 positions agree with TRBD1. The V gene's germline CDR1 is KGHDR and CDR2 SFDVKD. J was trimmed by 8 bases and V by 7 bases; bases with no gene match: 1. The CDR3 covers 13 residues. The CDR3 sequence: CATRDRGYSPLHF. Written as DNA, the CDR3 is TGTGCCACCAGGGACAGGGGGTATTCACCCCTCCACTTT.

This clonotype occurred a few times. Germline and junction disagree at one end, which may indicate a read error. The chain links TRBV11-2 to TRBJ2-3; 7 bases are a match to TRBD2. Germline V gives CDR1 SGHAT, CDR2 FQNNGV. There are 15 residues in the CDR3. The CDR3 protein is CASSLLAASTDTRYF. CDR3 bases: TGTGCCAGCAGCCTTCTAGCGGCTAGCACAGATACGCGGTATTTT.

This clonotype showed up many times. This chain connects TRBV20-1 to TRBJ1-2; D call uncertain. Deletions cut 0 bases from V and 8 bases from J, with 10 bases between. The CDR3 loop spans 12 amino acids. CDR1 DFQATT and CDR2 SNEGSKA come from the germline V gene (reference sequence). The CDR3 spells CSARDPRFGYTF. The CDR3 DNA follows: TGCAGTGCTAGAGATCCCAGATTCGGCTACACCTTC.

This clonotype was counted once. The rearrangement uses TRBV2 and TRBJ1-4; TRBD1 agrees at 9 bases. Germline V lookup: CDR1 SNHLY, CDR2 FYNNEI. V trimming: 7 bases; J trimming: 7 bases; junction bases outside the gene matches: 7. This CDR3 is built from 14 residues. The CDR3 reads CASIGTGGVEKLFF. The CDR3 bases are TGTGCCAGCATTGGAACAGGGGGCGTTGAAAAACTGTTTTTT.

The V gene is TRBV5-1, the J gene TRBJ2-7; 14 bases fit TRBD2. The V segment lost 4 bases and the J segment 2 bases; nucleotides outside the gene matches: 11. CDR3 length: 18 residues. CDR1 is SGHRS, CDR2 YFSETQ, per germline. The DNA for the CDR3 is TGCGCCAGCAGCCAACCGGGACTAGCGGGAGAGTGCCCCTACGAGCAGTACTTC. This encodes CASSQPGLAGECPYEQYF.

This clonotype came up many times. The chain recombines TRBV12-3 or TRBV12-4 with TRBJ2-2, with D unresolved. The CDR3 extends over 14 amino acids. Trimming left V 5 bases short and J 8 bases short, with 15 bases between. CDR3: CASSMEHQTGELFF. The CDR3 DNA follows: TGTGCCAGCAGTATGGAACACCAAACGGGGGAGCTGTTTTTT.

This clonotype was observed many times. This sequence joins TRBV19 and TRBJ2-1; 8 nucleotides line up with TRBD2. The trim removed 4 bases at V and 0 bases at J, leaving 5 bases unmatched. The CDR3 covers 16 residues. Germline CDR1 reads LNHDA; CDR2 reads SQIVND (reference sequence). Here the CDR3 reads CASSTRGGISYNEQFF. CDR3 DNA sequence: TGTGCCAGTAGTACCCGGGGGGGTATCTCCTACAATGAGCAGTTCTTC.

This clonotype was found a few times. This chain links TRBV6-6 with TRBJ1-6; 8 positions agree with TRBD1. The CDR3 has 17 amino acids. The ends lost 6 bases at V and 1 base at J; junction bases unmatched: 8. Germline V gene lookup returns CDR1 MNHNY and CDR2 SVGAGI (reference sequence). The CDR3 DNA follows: TGTGCCAGCAGCGATCCCCAGGGGGCATCCTATAATTCACCCCTCCACTTT. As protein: CASSDPQGASYNSPLHF.

The CDR3 reads CSALAGGFADTQYF. The DNA of the CDR3 is TGCAGTGCACTAGCGGGAGGTTTCGCAGATACGCAGTATTTT. The chain employs TRBV20-1 and TRBJ2-3, with 12 positions matching TRBD2. This CDR3 contains 14 residues. After removal of 6 bases from V and 4 bases from J, the junction contained 5 bases not matched to a gene. Germline CDR1 reads DFQATT; CDR2 reads SNEGSKA (reference sequence).

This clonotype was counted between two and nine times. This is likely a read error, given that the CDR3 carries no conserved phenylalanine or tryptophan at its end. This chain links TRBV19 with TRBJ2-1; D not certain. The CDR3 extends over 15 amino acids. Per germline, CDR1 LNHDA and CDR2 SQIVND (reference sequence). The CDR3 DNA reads TGCGCCAGTAGTGGCATACGGAGCTCCTACAATGAGCAGTTCTCC. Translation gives CASSGIRSSYNEQFS.

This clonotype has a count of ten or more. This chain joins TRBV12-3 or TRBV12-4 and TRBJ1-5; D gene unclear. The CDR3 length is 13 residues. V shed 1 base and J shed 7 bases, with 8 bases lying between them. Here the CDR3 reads CASSLGTGQPQHF. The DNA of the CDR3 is TGTGCCAGCAGTTTAGGGACGGGGCAGCCCCAGCATTTT.

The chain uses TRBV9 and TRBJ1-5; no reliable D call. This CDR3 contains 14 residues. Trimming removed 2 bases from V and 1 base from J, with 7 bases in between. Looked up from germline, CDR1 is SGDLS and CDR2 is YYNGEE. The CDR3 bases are TGTGCCAGCAGCGTGGGATCAAGCAATCAGCCCCAGCATTTT. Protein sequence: CASSVGSSNQPQHF.

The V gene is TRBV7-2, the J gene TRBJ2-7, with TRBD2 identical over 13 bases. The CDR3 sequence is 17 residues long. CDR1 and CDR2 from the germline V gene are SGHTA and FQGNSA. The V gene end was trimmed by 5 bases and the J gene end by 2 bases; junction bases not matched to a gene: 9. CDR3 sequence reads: CASSLSGTSGTTYEQYF. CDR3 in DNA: TGTGCCAGCAGCCTCAGCGGGACTAGCGGGACAACCTACGAGCAGTACTTC.

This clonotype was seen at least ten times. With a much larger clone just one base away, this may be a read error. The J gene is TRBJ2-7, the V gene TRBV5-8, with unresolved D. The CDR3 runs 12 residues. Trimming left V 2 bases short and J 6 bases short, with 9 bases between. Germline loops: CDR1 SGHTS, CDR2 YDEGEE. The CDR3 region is CASSFDSPEQYF. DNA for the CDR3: TGTGCCAGCAGCTTCGACTCCCCCGAGCAGTACTTC.

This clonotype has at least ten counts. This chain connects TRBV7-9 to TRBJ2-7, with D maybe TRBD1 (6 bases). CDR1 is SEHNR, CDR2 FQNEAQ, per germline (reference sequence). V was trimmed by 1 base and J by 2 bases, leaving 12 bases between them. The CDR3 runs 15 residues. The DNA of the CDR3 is TGTGCCAGCAGCTTAGATGGGGGCACAACCTACGAGCAGTACTTC. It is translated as CASSLDGGTTYEQYF. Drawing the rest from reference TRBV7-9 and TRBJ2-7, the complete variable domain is DTGVSQNPRHKITKRGQNVTFRCDPISEHNRLYWYRQTLGQGPEFLTYFQNEAQLEKSRLLSDRFSAERPKGSFSTLEIQRTEQGDSAMYLCASSLDGGTTYEQYFGPGTRLTVT.

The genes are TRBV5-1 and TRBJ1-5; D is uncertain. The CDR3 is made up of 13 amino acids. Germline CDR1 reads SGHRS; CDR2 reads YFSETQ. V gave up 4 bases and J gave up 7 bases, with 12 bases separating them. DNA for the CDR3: TGCGCCAGCAGCCTAGATTTCAGCCAGCCCCAGCATTTT. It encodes CASSLDFSQPQHF.

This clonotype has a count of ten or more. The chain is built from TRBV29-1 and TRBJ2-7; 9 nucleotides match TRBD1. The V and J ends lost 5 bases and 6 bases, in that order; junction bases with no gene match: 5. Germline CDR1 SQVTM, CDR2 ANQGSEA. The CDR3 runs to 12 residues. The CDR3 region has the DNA TGCAGCGTTTTCGACAGGGGGACCGAGCAGTACTTC. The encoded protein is CSVFDRGTEQYF.

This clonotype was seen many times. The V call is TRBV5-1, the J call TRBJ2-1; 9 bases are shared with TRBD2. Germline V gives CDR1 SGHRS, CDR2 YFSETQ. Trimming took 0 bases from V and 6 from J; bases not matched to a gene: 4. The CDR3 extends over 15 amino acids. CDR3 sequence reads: CASSLATSGVNEQFF. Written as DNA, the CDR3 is TGCGCCAGCAGCTTGGCGACTAGCGGAGTCAATGAGCAGTTCTTC.

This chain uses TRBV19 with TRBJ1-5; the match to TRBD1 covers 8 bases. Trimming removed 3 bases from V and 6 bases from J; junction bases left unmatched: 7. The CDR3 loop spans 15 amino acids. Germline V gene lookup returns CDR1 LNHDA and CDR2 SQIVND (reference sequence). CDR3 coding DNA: TGTGCCAGTAGTATGGGACAGGTCGGAGTTCAGCCCCAGCATTTT. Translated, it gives CASSMGQVGVQPQHF.

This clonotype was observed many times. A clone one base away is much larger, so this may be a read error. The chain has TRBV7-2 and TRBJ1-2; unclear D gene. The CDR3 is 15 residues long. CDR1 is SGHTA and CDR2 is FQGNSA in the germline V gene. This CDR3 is CASSLTYEGRYGYPF. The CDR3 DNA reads TGTGCCAGCAGCCTAACCTACGAGGGTCGGTATGGCTACCCCTTC.

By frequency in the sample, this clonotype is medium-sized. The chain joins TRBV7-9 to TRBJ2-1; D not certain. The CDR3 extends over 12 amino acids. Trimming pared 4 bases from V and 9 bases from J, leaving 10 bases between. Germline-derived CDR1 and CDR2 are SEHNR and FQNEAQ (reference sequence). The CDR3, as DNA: TGTGCCAGCAGCTGGCACCTTAGTGAGCAGTTCTTC. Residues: CASSWHLSEQFF.

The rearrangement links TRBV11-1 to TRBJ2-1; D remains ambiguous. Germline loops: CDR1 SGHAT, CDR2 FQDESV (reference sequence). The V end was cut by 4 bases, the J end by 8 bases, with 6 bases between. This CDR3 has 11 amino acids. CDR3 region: CASSYGDEQFF. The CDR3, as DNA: TGTGCCAGCAGCTATGGGGATGAGCAGTTCTTC. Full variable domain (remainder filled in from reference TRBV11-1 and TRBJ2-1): EAEVAQSPRYKITEKSQAVAFWCDPISGHATLYWYRQILGQGPELLVQFQDESVVDDSQLPKDRFSAERLKGVDSTLKIQPAELGDSAMYLCASSYGDEQFFGPGTRLTVL.